This TCR beta chain was captured in a study of blood T cell repertoires in COVID-19. Study details: The samples span acute and convalescent COVID-19 from the United States, Italy and Spain. PBMCs, B-cell-depleted T cells, or T cells provided the cDNA or gDNA that made up the material.

Original handling: Estimation of nucleated cell counts relied on the amplification of reference gene primers. TCRdb's table, derived via immunoSEQ multiplex PCR, lists solely in-frame clones and lacks some. That table is the source of V, J and clone size, and D and trimming were worked out from the DNA. The data hold 140,000 to 150,000 clones, with approximately 84% observed a single time. V was pared by 6 bases and J by 4 bases, with 15 bases between. Per the germline V gene, CDR1 is KGHSH and CDR2 is LQKENI. This CDR3 region has 14 residues. This sequence was found in a human donor in a cohort sampled during active COVID-19. The V gene is TRBV18, the J gene TRBJ1-1; D unclear. The specimen was peripheral blood. The CDR3 is CASSPRGEGTEAFF. The CDR3 DNA reads as TGTGCCAGCTCTCCCCGGGGAGAGGGCACTGAAGCTTTCTTT.